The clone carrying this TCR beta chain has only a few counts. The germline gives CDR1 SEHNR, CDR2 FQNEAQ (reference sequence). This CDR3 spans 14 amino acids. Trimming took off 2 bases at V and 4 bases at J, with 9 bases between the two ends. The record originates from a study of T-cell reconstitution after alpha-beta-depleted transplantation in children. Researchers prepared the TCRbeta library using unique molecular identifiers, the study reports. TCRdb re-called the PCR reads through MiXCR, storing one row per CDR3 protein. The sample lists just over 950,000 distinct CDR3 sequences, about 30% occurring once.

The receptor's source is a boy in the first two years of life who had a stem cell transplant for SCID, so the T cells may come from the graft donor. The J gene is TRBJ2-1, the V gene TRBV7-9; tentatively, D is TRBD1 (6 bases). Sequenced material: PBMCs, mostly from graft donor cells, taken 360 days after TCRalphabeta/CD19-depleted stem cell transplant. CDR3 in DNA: TGTGCCAGCAGCTTATCACAGGGTTACAATGAGCAGTTCTTC. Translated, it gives CASSLSQGYNEQFF.